The 6 T cell receptor beta chains presented below share a single source sample, sequenced in a study of post-analysis software for immune sequencing data. Study outcomes and limitations: Five TRBV segments, including TRBV5-6, TRBV5-1 and TRBV20-1, were more frequent in patients than controls.

No antigen has been assigned to these receptors. Researchers reported that TCR beta cDNA libraries carried unique molecular identifiers. MiXCR, run by TCRdb on the PCR reads, gives a single entry per CDR3 protein. The sample gives under 900,000 distinct CDR3 sequences, about 57% of which show up once; 4.6% is in the top ten. The sample comprised blood. The receptors here all came from a girl aged 5-17 years with multiple sclerosis.

Worth noting for this clonotype: A read error may be the cause here, since a much bigger clone is one base away. V and J are TRBV20-1 and TRBJ2-5, with 10 nucleotides matching TRBD2. Unmatched junction bases numbered 11, after V lost 4 bases and J lost 3 bases. CDR1 and CDR2 (germline): DFQATT, SNEGSKA (reference sequence). This CDR3 region has 16 residues. The CDR3 nucleotides are TGCAGTGCTACCCTTGGGACTAGCGCGGGGAAAGAGACCCAGTACTTC. Translated: CSATLGTSAGKETQYF.

This chain connects TRBV29-1 to TRBJ1-1; D remains unclear. Germline V CDR1 and CDR2: SQVTM, ANQGSEA. V was cut by 3 bases and J by 0 bases, with 11 bases left in between. The CDR3 loop spans 14 amino acids. CDR3 DNA: TGCAGCGTTGAGGCACAGACTTTGAACACTGAAGCTTTCTTT. Encoded protein: CSVEAQTLNTEAFF.

The chain combines TRBV12-3 or TRBV12-4 with TRBJ2-1, with 13 bases matching TRBD2. CDR3 size: 18 residues. Germline trimming cut 3 bases from V and 8 bases from J; bases unmatched to any gene: 13. The CDR3 region is CASSLNRLAGGGWDEQFF. CDR3 DNA: TGTGCCAGCAGTTTGAACCGACTAGCGGGAGGCGGATGGGATGAGCAGTTCTTC.

The J gene is TRBJ1-2, the V gene TRBV12-3 or TRBV12-4, with D possibly being TRBD1 (6 bases). This CDR3 spans 12 amino acids. Deletions cut 8 bases from V and 8 bases from J, with 15 bases between. The chain's CDR3 is CASYDRSGGYTF. The CDR3 DNA reads as TGTGCCAGCTACGACAGGTCTGGGGGCTACACCTTC.

The chain recombines TRBV20-1 with TRBJ2-5; a possible D gene is TRBD1 (5 bases). From germline, CDR1 is DFQATT and CDR2 SNEGSKA (reference sequence). Trimming removed 1 base at V and 2 bases at J, with 14 bases between. The CDR3 has 15 residues. CDR3 in DNA: TGCAGTGCTAGAGCTGAGCTGACAGTACAAGAGACCCAGTACTTC. It translates to CSARAELTVQETQYF.

J is TRBJ1-2 and V is TRBV3-1; D is unclear. Trimming took off 1 base at V and 8 bases at J, with 8 bases between the two ends. There are 12 residues in the CDR3. Germline values: CDR1 LGHDT, CDR2 YNNKEL (reference sequence). The CDR3 sequence: CASSQVAEGYTF. DNA of the CDR3: TGTGCCAGCAGCCAAGTGGCAGAAGGCTACACCTTC.